The TCR beta chain described here comes from a study of T-cell memory formation after mild COVID-19. On the study more broadly: Clusters of TCRs were largely donor specific. Study results and limitations: Day 37-peaking second-wave clones had unconfirmed SARS-CoV-2 specificity. While clones contracting from day 15 to 85 were balanced between CD4 and CD8, later expanders leaned CD4+.

Points on this clonotype: Its antigen is as yet unknown.

From germline, CDR1 is SGDLS and CDR2 YYNGEE. Trimming stripped 4 bases from V and 5 bases from J, with 12 bases between. The CDR3 is made up of 13 amino acids. Barcoded TCR alpha and TCR beta cDNA libraries with UMIs came from 5'RACE using constant-segment primers. TCRdb passed the 5' RACE reads through MiXCR, listing each CDR3 protein once. This table holds some 190,000 distinct CDR3 sequences, 16% found once. The TCR originated in an adult woman who had mild COVID-19 (a few samples of this study predate the infection). Cell type and time point are not known. The V gene is TRBV9, the J gene TRBJ1-1; D is uncertain. The source material was PBMCs or a T cell subset sorted from them (not recorded which). CDR3 DNA: TGTGCCAGCAGCTTATCCGGGTGGACTGAAGCTTTCTTT. Translating gives CASSLSGWTEAFF.